Included here is one T cell receptor beta chain sequence, with context. Residents of 24 US areas, aged roughly 18 to 89 years, made up the participants. The V and J ends lost 5 bases and 1 base respectively, with 13 bases between them. The V gene's germline CDR1 is SGHNT and CDR2 YENEEA. This CDR3 is 15 amino acids long. This entry belongs to a study of blood T cell repertoires in COVID-19. In the original analysis: Reference gene primer amplification yielded estimated nucleated cell counts. Here immunoSEQ multiplex PCR was the method, and the copy in TCRdb shows in-frame clones only, minus some. The D gene and trimming were derived from the DNA, and the V and J assignments and clone size from that table. The sample comprises 300,000 to 500,000 clones, roughly 90% of which are singletons, and around 1.9% rests with the top ten.

J is TRBJ2-3 and V is TRBV11-3, with D maybe TRBD2 (6 bases). The sequenced sample was PBMCs or T cells enriched from blood (not recorded which). The receptor comes from a woman between 40 and 50 years old with acute COVID-19. In DNA form, the CDR3 reads TGTGCCAGCAGCCTGCAGGGACTCGGCACAGATACGCAGTATTTT. As protein: CASSLQGLGTDTQYF.